The 32 T cell receptor beta chains listed next were all sequenced from one sample in a study of T cells in Graves' hyperthyroidism and ophthalmopathy. Amplified TCR beta CDR3 regions came from RNA transcripts. Initially, a first-round RT-PCR of the TCR CDR3 employed the HTBI primer set. TCRdb re-called the multiplex PCR reads with MiXCR, one entry per CDR3 protein. The data hold more than 300,000 distinct CDR3 sequences, with about 18% observed a single time. Material: blood. Every receptor here comes from a woman in her twenties or thirties with Graves' hyperthyroidism that later progressed to Graves' ophthalmopathy.

This clonotype was counted at least ten times. V gene TRBV7-8 combines with J gene TRBJ2-7; D is uncertain. CDR1 SGHVS and CDR2 FQNEAQ come from the germline V gene. The CDR3 covers 16 residues. V gave up 4 bases and J gave up 0 bases, with 16 bases separating them. CDR3 amino acids: CASSSGGRTSSYEQYF. In nucleotides, the CDR3 is TGTGCCAGCAGCTCCGGCGGACGGACGAGCTCCTACGAGCAGTACTTC.

This clonotype occurred many times. The chain joins TRBV28 to TRBJ2-7, with a possible D match to TRBD2 (5 bases). Germline CDR1 reads MDHEN; CDR2 reads SYDVKM. The CDR3 contains 14 residues. The V gene lost 4 bases and the J gene lost 4 bases, with 14 bases spanning the gap. CDR3 sequence (DNA): TGTGCCAGCAGTTCTTTTTCACGGGGTTACGAGCAGTACTTC. Its protein product is CASSSFSRGYEQYF.

V gene TRBV2 combines with J gene TRBJ2-1, with D perhaps matching TRBD1 or TRBD2 (7 bases each). In germline, CDR1 is SNHLY, CDR2 FYNNEI. Trimming removed 8 bases at V and 5 bases at J, with 31 bases between. CDR3 length: 19 residues. The CDR3: CASRKESSAGEGADNEQFF. CDR3 nucleotide sequence: TGTGCCAGCCGAAAGGAAAGTAGCGCGGGAGAGGGGGCGGACAATGAGCAGTTCTTC. Full variable domain (rest looked up from reference TRBV2 and TRBJ2-1): EPEVTQTPSHQVTQMGQEVILRCVPISNHLYFYWYRQILGQKVEFLVSFYNNEISEKSEIFDDQFSVERPDGSNFTLKIRSTKLEDSAMYFCASRKESSAGEGADNEQFFGPGTRLTVL.

This clonotype occurred many times. The CDR3 DNA is TGCAGTGCTGAAGGGACGGACCACTACGAGCAGTACTTC. As protein: CSAEGTDHYEQYF. This chain uses TRBV20-1 with TRBJ2-7; D may correspond to TRBD1 or TRBD2 (5 bases each). V was trimmed by 5 bases and J by 3 bases, leaving 14 bases between them. The CDR3 totals 13 residues. From germline, CDR1 is DFQATT and CDR2 SNEGSKA (reference sequence).

The CDR3 is CASSLALTLEAFF. CDR3 nucleotide sequence: TGTGCCAGCAGCTTAGCACTGACACTTGAAGCTTTCTTT. The V call is TRBV7-9, the J call TRBJ1-1, with no clear D. Looked up from germline, CDR1 is SEHNR and CDR2 is FQNEAQ (reference sequence). The CDR3 spans 13 residues. Trimming took off 0 bases at V and 7 bases at J, with 9 bases between the two ends.

This clonotype has ten or more counts. The gene calls are TRBV6-1 and TRBJ2-7; D remains unclear. The CDR3 has 14 amino acids. Germline V gene data show CDR1 as MNHNS and CDR2 as SASEGT. V was shortened by 0 bases and J by 5 bases, with 11 bases between the two germline ends. The CDR3 sequence: CASSEAGPEDEQYF. Here the CDR3 DNA reads TGTGCCAGCAGTGAAGCAGGGCCAGAAGACGAGCAGTACTTC.

This clonotype has a count of ten or more. The rearrangement joins TRBV2 to TRBJ1-3; TRBD1 agrees at 7 bases. The CDR3 consists of 14 residues. The V gene end was trimmed by 6 bases and the J gene end by 2 bases; junction bases not matched to a gene: 4. Germline lookup yields CDR1 SNHLY and CDR2 FYNNEI. The CDR3 DNA sequence: TGTGCCAGCAGGCCAGACAGGGCTGGAAACACCATATATTTT. Its protein product is CASRPDRAGNTIYF. The entire variable domain, with the rest obtained from reference TRBV2 and TRBJ1-3, is as follows: EPEVTQTPSHQVTQMGQEVILRCVPISNHLYFYWYRQILGQKVEFLVSFYNNEISEKSEIFDDQFSVERPDGSNFTLKIRSTKLEDSAMYFCASRPDRAGNTIYFGEGSWLTVV.

About this clonotype: Lacking the conserved final phenylalanine or tryptophan, this CDR3 likely reflects a read error. V is TRBV11-2 and J is TRBJ1-1; D remains unclear. V lost 3 bases, J lost 1 base, and 15 bases lay in between. This CDR3 has 16 amino acids. Germline V gene lookup returns CDR1 SGHAT and CDR2 FQNNGV. The CDR3 loop reads CASSLVADFQNTEAFL. CDR3 DNA sequence: TGTGCCAGCAGCTTGGTGGCGGACTTCCAGAACACTGAAGCTTTCCTT.

This clonotype was picked up a small number of times. The chain uses TRBV6-1 and TRBJ2-5; 9 bases are a match to TRBD2. J gave up 2 bases and V 2 bases, and 0 bases lay outside the gene matches. CDR3 length equals 14 residues. Germline CDR1 reads MNHNS; CDR2 reads SASEGT. The CDR3 region is CASSELAGQETQYF. DNA for the CDR3: TGTGCCAGCAGTGAACTAGCGGGACAAGAGACCCAGTACTTC.

The V call is TRBV11-3, the J call TRBJ1-4, with 9 bases matching TRBD1. V lost 5 bases and J lost 15; bases outside the gene matches: 7. This CDR3 has 12 residues. Germline V gene sequence: CDR1 SGHNT, CDR2 YENEEA. CDR3 sequence reads: CASSDGQGPMFF. CDR3 bases: TGTGCCAGCAGCGATGGACAGGGGCCGATGTTTTTT.

V is TRBV28 and J is TRBJ2-3, with D uncertain. Trimming pared 3 bases from V and 0 bases from J, leaving 16 bases between. There are 17 residues in the CDR3. The germline CDR1 and CDR2 sequences are MDHEN and SYDVKM. The CDR3 protein is CASSFYGIGSSTDTQYF. The CDR3 DNA is TGTGCCAGCAGTTTTTATGGCATAGGCTCTAGCACAGATACGCAGTATTTT.

This clonotype was found many times. V usage is TRBV7-9 and J usage is TRBJ1-6, with D tentatively TRBD1 (5 bases). Germline V gene lookup returns CDR1 SEHNR and CDR2 FQNEAQ (reference sequence). CDR3 length: 16 residues. Trimming stripped 2 bases from V and 11 bases from J, with 19 bases between. CDR3 residues: CASSLSVLGVWAPLHF. In DNA, the CDR3 is TGTGCCAGCAGCTTAAGTGTCCTAGGGGTTTGGGCACCCCTCCACTTT.

This clonotype came up a few times. This CDR3 reads CASSWTGVSNQPQHF. The DNA of the CDR3 is TGTGCCAGCAGTTGGACAGGGGTTAGCAATCAGCCCCAGCATTTT. The chain carries TRBV6-2 or TRBV6-3 and TRBJ1-5; 9 bases are shared with TRBD1. V gave up 4 bases and J gave up 0 bases; unmatched junction bases: 1. This CDR3 contains 15 residues. Germline lookup yields CDR1 MNHEY and CDR2 SVGEGT.

This clonotype was detected ten times or more. This chain uses TRBV7-9 with TRBJ1-1, with TRBD1 matching 8 bases. Trimming at V came to 4 bases and at J to 4 bases, leaving 8 bases not matched to a gene. CDR3 length equals 15 residues. In germline, CDR1 is SEHNR, CDR2 FQNEAQ (reference sequence). In DNA, the CDR3 is TGTGCCAGCAGCTCAGGGGGCGCCCTGGGCACTGAAGCTTTCTTT. Translated: CASSSGGALGTEAFF.

The sample holds a few counts of this clonotype. The rearrangement links TRBV7-2 to TRBJ1-1; 9 nucleotides align to TRBD1. Unmatched junction bases numbered 12, after V lost 5 bases and J lost 5 bases. Germline V gives CDR1 SGHTA, CDR2 FQGNSA. The CDR3 is made up of 16 amino acids. CDR3 protein: CASSVLPTGGQTEAFF. CDR3 nucleotides: TGTGCCAGCAGCGTGCTACCGACAGGGGGACAAACTGAAGCTTTCTTT.

This clonotype was observed at least ten times. This chain connects TRBV20-1 to TRBJ1-6, with D unclear. Trimming shortened V by 0 bases and J by 3 bases, and 12 bases separated the two germline ends. CDR3 size: 16 residues. The V gene's germline CDR1 is DFQATT and CDR2 SNEGSKA (reference sequence). As DNA, the CDR3 is TGCAGTGCTAGAGAGAGAGGAGCGGTCTATAATTCACCCCTCCACTTT. This encodes CSARERGAVYNSPLHF.

This CDR3 is CASSFFYRDRGNYGYTF. CDR3 sequence (DNA): TGTGCCAGCAGTTTTTTCTATCGGGACAGGGGGAACTATGGCTACACCTTC. The rearrangement links TRBV27 to TRBJ1-2; 11 bases align to TRBD1. CDR3 length equals 17 residues. Germline values: CDR1 MNHEY, CDR2 SMNVEV (reference sequence). V lost 3 bases and J lost 2; bases outside the gene matches: 8.

This clonotype was observed at least ten times. This chain uses TRBV20-1 with TRBJ1-1; D possibly corresponds to TRBD1 (6 bases). Germline V gene lookup returns CDR1 DFQATT and CDR2 SNEGSKA (reference sequence). Deletions cut 5 bases from V and 1 base from J, with 11 bases between. This CDR3 comprises 13 residues. The CDR3 region is CSAEGQWNTEAFF. Here the CDR3 DNA reads TGCAGTGCTGAAGGACAGTGGAACACTGAAGCTTTCTTT.

This clonotype has a handful of counts. CDR3 region: CSARDGHNEQFF. The CDR3 DNA follows: TGCAGTGCTAGAGACGGGCACAATGAGCAGTTCTTC. The chain has TRBV20-1 and TRBJ2-1, with D hard to call. Germline V gene lookup returns CDR1 DFQATT and CDR2 SNEGSKA (reference sequence). The length of the CDR3 is 12 residues. V was cut by 0 bases and J by 5 bases, with 5 bases left in between.

This clonotype was seen a few times. The chain joins TRBV7-9 to TRBJ2-1; the D gene could be TRBD1 or TRBD2 (7 bases each). In germline, CDR1 is SEHNR, CDR2 FQNEAQ (reference sequence). V lost 11 bases and J lost 10, with 24 bases in between. The CDR3 loop spans 14 amino acids. In DNA, the CDR3 is TGTGCCCACGACCAGGGGGAGGGCATGCTGGAGCAGTTCTTC. Translation gives CAHDQGEGMLEQFF.

In its sample, this clonotype was seen a few times. This chain uses TRBV7-9 with TRBJ2-1; 14 positions match TRBD2. The V and J ends lost 5 bases and 10 bases, in that order; junction bases with no gene match: 7. Germline CDR1 is SEHNR and CDR2 is FQNEAQ (reference sequence). The CDR3 contains 15 residues. The CDR3: CASSPLGTSGGEQFF. CDR3 in DNA: TGTGCCAGCAGCCCCCTTGGGACTAGCGGGGGCGAGCAGTTCTTC.

V usage is TRBV20-1 and J usage is TRBJ2-1, with TRBD1 matching 9 bases. The germline gives CDR1 DFQATT, CDR2 SNEGSKA (reference sequence). This CDR3 contains 17 residues. With 4 bases clipped from V and 0 bases from J, the junction kept 10 bases outside the gene matches. DNA of the CDR3: TGCAGTGCTATAGGAGAGGGACAGGGATTCTCCTACAATGAGCAGTTCTTC. As protein: CSAIGEGQGFSYNEQFF.

This clonotype has at least ten counts. The chain employs TRBV28 and TRBJ1-2; no firm D call. Trimming cost V 5 bases and J 4 bases, with 11 bases left between them. Germline CDR1 reads MDHEN; CDR2 reads SYDVKM. The CDR3 runs 13 residues. For the CDR3, the DNA is TGTGCCAGCAGTACCCGAGGCATCTATGGCTACACCTTC. It encodes CASSTRGIYGYTF.

This clonotype came up a few times. The rearrangement uses TRBV29-1 and TRBJ2-1; D remains ambiguous. V lost 6 bases and J lost 0, with 15 bases in between. Looked up from germline, CDR1 is SQVTM and CDR2 is ANQGSEA. This CDR3 comprises 15 residues. The CDR3 spells CSVKGQYGSYNEQFF. The DNA of the CDR3 is TGCAGCGTGAAGGGCCAATATGGCTCCTACAATGAGCAGTTCTTC.

The rearrangement uses TRBV11-2 and TRBJ1-1; maybe TRBD1 (5 bases). Germline CDR1 is SGHAT and CDR2 is FQNNGV. Trimming cost V 2 bases and J 5 bases, with 18 bases left between them. CDR3 size: 16 residues. The CDR3 loop is CASSLYPFGGDTEAFF. Here the CDR3 DNA reads TGTGCCAGCAGCTTATATCCCTTCGGGGGAGATACTGAAGCTTTCTTT.

This clonotype was counted ten times or more. The V and J genes are TRBV20-1 and TRBJ2-1; D remains ambiguous. The CDR3 extends over 15 amino acids. The V gene lost 6 bases and the J gene lost 2 bases, with 17 bases spanning the gap. Germline loops: CDR1 DFQATT, CDR2 SNEGSKA (reference sequence). CDR3 in amino acids: CSATPASSAYNEQFF. The CDR3 DNA sequence: TGCAGTGCCACCCCGGCTAGTTCGGCCTACAATGAGCAGTTCTTC.

The rearrangement links TRBV6-1 to TRBJ1-3, with D possibly being TRBD1 (6 bases). Trimming took off 5 bases at V and 3 bases at J, with 20 bases between the two ends. CDR3 size: 17 residues. Germline CDR1 is MNHNS and CDR2 is SASEGT. In DNA form, the CDR3 reads TGTGCCAGCAGTACTGCCTACAGGGAGCGTGATGGAAACACCATATATTTT. It encodes CASSTAYRERDGNTIYF.

This clonotype was seen at least ten times. The V gene is TRBV13, the J gene TRBJ2-3; D perhaps matches TRBD2 (6 bases). V gave up 5 bases and J gave up 2 bases, with 20 bases separating them. The CDR3 is 17 residues long. Per the germline V gene, CDR1 is PRHDT and CDR2 is FYEKMQ (reference sequence). CDR3 sequence (DNA): TGTGCCAGCAGCCCAACGCAACCCGGCGGGGACACAGATACGCAGTATTTT. It translates to CASSPTQPGGDTDTQYF.

This clonotype appeared many times. This chain uses TRBV28 with TRBJ1-4; 11 bases match TRBD1. From germline, CDR1 is MDHEN and CDR2 SYDVKM. The CDR3 totals 14 residues. After removal of 6 bases from V and 8 bases from J, the junction contained 5 bases not matched to a gene. This chain's CDR3 is CASSSGTGGEKLFF. CDR3 coding DNA: TGTGCCAGCAGCTCCGGGACAGGGGGAGAAAAACTGTTTTTT.

There are many counts of this clonotype. The genes are TRBV19 and TRBJ2-1; possibly TRBD2 for D (8 bases). This CDR3 contains 19 residues. Germline V gene lookup returns CDR1 LNHDA and CDR2 SQIVND (reference sequence). The V end was cut by 5 bases, the J end by 2 bases, with 25 bases between. CDR3: CASSPTGYRAGVAYNEQFF. The CDR3 DNA reads as TGTGCCAGTAGTCCGACAGGGTACCGAGCGGGAGTTGCCTACAATGAGCAGTTCTTC.

This clonotype was detected many times. The CDR3 DNA reads TGTGCCAGCAGTTGGGTAGGCTATGGCTACACCTTC. This gives the protein CASSWVGYGYTF. V is TRBV12-3 or TRBV12-4 and J is TRBJ1-2; D unclear. The ends were cut back, 4 bases at V and 4 bases at J, with 7 bases in the middle. The CDR3 contains 12 residues.

This clonotype was seen a handful of times. The chain couples TRBV2 to TRBJ2-2; 8 positions match TRBD1. Losses at the gene ends were 5 bases for V and 3 bases for J; bases not matched to a gene: 5. Germline loops: CDR1 SNHLY, CDR2 FYNNEI. The CDR3 has 15 amino acids. CDR3 nucleotides: TGTGCCAGCAGTCCTACAGGGGGGTACACCGGGGAGCTGTTTTTT. This sequence encodes CASSPTGGYTGELFF.